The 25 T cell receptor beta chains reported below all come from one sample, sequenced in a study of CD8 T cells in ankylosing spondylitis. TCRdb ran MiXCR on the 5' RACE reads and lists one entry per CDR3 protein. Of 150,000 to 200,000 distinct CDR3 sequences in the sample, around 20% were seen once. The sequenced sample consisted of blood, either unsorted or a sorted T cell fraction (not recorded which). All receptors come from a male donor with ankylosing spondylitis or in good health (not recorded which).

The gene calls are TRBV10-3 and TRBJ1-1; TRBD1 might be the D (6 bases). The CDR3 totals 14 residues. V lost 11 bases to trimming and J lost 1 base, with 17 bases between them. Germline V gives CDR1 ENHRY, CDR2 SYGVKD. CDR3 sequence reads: CAATGQTQNTEAFF. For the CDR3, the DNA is TGTGCCGCCACTGGACAGACCCAGAACACTGAAGCTTTCTTT.

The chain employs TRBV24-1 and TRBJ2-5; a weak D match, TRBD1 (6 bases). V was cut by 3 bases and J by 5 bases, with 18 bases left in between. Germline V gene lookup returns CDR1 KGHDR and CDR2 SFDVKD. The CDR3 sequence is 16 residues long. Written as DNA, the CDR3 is TGTGCCACCAGTGATGCTATGACAGGTTCGATGGAGACCCAGTACTTC. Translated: CATSDAMTGSMETQYF.

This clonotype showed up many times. The CDR3 is CASSHLAGGPYNEQFF. CDR3 bases: TGTGCCAGCAGCCACTTAGCGGGAGGGCCTTACAATGAGCAGTTCTTC. The V and J genes are TRBV3-1 and TRBJ2-1, with 11 bases aligning to TRBD2. This CDR3 region has 16 residues. V trimming: 3 bases; J trimming: 4 bases; junction bases outside the gene matches: 5. The germline V gene has CDR1 LGHDT and CDR2 YNNKEL (reference sequence).

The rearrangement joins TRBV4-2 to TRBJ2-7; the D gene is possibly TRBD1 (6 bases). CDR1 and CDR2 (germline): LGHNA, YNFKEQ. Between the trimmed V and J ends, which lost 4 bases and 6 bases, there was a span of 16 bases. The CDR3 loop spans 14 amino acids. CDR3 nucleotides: TGTGCCAGCAGCCCAACAGGGCGGTACTCCGAGCAGTACTTC. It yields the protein CASSPTGRYSEQYF.

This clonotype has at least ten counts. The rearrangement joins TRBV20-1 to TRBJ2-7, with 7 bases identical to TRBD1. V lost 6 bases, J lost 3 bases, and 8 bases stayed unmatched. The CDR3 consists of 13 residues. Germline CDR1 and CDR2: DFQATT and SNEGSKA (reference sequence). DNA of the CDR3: TGCAGTGCCGAGGGACAGAAAGGCTACGAGCAGTACTTC. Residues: CSAEGQKGYEQYF.

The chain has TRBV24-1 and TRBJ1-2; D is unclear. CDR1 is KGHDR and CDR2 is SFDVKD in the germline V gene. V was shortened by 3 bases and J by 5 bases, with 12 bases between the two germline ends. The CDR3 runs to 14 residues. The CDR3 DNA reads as TGTGCCACCAGTGATACGGGGTCCGGTTATGGCTACACCTTC. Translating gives CATSDTGSGYGYTF.

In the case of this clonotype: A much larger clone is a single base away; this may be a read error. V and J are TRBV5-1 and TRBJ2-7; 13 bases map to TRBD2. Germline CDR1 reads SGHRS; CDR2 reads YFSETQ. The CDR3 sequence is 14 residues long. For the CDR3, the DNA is TGCGTCAGCAGCTCGACTAGCGGGAGGAGCGAGCAGTACTTC. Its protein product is CVSSSTSGRSEQYF.

The CDR3 DNA follows: TGCAGTGCTCGCGGGACAAGGAACACCGGGGAGCTGTTTTTT. Translated, it gives CSARGTRNTGELFF. The gene calls are TRBV20-1 and TRBJ2-2; D tentatively reads TRBD1 or TRBD2 (6 bases each). Between the trimmed V and J ends, which lost 5 bases and 1 base, there was a span of 11 bases. The CDR3 spans 14 residues. In germline, CDR1 is DFQATT, CDR2 SNEGSKA (reference sequence).

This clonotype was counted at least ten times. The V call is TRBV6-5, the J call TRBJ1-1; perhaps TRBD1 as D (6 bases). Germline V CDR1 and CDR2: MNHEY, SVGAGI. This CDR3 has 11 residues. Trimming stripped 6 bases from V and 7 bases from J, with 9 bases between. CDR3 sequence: CASRKDSEAFF. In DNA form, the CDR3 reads TGTGCCAGCAGAAAGGACAGTGAAGCTTTCTTT.

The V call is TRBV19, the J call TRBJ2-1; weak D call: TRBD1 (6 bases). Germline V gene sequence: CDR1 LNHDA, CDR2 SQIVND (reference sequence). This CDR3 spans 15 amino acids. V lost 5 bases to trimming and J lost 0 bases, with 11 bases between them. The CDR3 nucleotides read TGTGCCAGTAGTCCCGGACAGAGCTCCTACAATGAGCAGTTCTTC. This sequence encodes CASSPGQSSYNEQFF.

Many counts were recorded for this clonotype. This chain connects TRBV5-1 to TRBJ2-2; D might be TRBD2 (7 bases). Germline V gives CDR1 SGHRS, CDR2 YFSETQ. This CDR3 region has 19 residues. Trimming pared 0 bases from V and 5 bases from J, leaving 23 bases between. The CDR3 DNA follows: TGCGCCAGCAGCTTGGAGGGGGTGGCGCTAGCGGTGCGGACCGGGGAGCTGTTTTTT. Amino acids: CASSLEGVALAVRTGELFF.

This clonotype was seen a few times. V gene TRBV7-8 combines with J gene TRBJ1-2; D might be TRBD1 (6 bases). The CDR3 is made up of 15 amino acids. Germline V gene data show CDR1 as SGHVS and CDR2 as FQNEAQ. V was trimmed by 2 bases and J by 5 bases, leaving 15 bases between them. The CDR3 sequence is CASSLLGGVPYGYTF. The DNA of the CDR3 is TGTGCCAGCAGCTTACTTGGGGGCGTTCCATATGGCTACACCTTC. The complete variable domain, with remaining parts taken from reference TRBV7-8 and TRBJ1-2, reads GAGVSQSPRYKVAKRGQDVALRCDPISGHVSLFWYQQALGQGPEFLTYFQNEAQLDKSGLPSDRFFAERPEGSVSTLKIQRTQQEDSAVYLCASSLLGGVPYGYTFGSGTRLTVV.

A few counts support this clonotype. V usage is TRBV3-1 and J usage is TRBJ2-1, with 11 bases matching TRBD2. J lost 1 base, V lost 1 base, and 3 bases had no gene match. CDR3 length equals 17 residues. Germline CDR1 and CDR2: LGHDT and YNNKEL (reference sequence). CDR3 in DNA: TGTGCCAGCAGCCAAGTTAGCGGGAGGGGGTCCTACAATGAGCAGTTCTTC. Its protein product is CASSQVSGRGSYNEQFF.

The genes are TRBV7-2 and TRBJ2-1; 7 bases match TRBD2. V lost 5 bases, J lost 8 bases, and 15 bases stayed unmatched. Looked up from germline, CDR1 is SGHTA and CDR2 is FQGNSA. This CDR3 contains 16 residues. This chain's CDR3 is CASSPPSGRMGDEQFF. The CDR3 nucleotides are TGTGCCAGCAGCCCTCCTAGCGGTAGGATGGGGGATGAGCAGTTCTTC.

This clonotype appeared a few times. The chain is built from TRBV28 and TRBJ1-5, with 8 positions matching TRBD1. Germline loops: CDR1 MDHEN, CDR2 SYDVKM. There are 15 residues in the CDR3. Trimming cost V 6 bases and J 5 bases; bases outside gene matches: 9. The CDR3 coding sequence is TGTGCCAGCAGAAAACCGGGACAGGCACATCAGCCCCAGCATTTT. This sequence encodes CASRKPGQAHQPQHF. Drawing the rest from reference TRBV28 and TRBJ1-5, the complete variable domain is DVKVTQSSRYLVKRTGEKVFLECVQDMDHENMFWYRQDPGLGLRLIYFSYDVKMKEKGDIPEGYSVSREKKERFSLILESASTNQTSMYLCASRKPGQAHQPQHFGDGTRLSIL.

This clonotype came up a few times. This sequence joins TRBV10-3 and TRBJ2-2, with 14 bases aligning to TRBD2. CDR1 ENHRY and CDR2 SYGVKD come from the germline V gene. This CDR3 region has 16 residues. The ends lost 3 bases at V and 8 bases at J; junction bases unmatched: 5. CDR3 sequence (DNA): TGTGCCATCAGTGACCCGGGACTAGCGGGAGTGGGGGAGCTGTTTTTT. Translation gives CAISDPGLAGVGELFF.

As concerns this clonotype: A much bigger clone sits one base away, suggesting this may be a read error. This CDR3 reads CASSLWSGYSYNEQFF. As DNA, the CDR3 is TGCGCCAGCAGCTTGTGGAGCGGCTACTCCTACAATGAGCAGTTCTTC. The J gene is TRBJ2-1, the V gene TRBV5-1; the D gene is possibly TRBD2 (5 bases). Germline V gives CDR1 SGHRS, CDR2 YFSETQ. The ends were cut back, 1 base at V and 0 bases at J, with 11 bases in the middle. This CDR3 is 16 amino acids long. Together with reference TRBV5-1 and TRBJ2-1, the CDR3 gives the full variable domain: KAGVTQTPRYLIKTRGQQVTLSCSPISGHRSVSWYQQTPGQGLQFLFEYFSETQRNKGNFPGRFSGRQFSNSRSEMNVSTLELGDSALYLCASSLWSGYSYNEQFFGPGTRLTVL.

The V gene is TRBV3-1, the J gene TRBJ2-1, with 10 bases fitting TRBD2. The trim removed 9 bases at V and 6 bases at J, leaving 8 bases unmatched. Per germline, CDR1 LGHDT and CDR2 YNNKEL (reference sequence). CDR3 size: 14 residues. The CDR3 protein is CASVTSGPINEQFF. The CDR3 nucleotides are TGTGCCAGTGTGACTAGCGGGCCTATCAATGAGCAGTTCTTC.

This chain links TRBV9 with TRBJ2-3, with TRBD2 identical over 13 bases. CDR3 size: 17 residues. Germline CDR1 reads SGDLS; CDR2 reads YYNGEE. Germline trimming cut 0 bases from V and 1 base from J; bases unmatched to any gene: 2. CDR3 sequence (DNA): TGTGCCAGCAGCGTAGGGACTAGCGGGAGTGGCACAGATACGCAGTATTTT. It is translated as CASSVGTSGSGTDTQYF.

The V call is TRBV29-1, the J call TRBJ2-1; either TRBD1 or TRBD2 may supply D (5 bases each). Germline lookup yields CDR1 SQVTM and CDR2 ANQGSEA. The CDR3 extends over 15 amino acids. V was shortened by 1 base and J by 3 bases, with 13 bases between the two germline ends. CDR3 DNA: TGCAGCGTTGAAGGGGGGAGAGGAGGCTACAATGAGCAGTTCTTC. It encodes CSVEGGRGGYNEQFF.

CDR3 in DNA: TGTGCCAGCACCATGCTGGACAGGGACACCGGGGAGCTGTTTTTT. Residues: CASTMLDRDTGELFF. The chain links TRBV11-2 to TRBJ2-2, with TRBD1 matching 8 bases. The CDR3 runs 15 residues. Germline-derived CDR1 and CDR2 are SGHAT and FQNNGV. Trimming removed 7 bases from V and 3 bases from J; junction bases left unmatched: 7.

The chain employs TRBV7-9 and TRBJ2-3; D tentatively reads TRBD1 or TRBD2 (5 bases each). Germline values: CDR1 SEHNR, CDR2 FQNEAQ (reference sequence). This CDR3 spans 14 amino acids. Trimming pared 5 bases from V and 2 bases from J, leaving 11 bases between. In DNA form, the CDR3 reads TGTGCCAGCAGCGCTGGGACCACCACAGATACGCAGTATTTT. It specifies CASSAGTTTDTQYF.

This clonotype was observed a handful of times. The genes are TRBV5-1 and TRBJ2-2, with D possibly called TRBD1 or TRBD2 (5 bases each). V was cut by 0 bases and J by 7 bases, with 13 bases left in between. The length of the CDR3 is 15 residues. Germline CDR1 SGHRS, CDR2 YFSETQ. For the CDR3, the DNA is TGCGCCAGCAGCTTGGGACCGGGACCGGGCGGGGAGCTGTTTTTT. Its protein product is CASSLGPGPGGELFF.

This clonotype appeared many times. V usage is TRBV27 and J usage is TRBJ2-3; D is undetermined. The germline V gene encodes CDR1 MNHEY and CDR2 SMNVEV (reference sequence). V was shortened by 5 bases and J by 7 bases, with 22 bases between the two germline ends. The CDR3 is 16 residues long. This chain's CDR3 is CASSPDKGRPRNTQYF. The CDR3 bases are TGTGCCAGCAGTCCCGACAAGGGAAGGCCAAGAAATACGCAGTATTTT.

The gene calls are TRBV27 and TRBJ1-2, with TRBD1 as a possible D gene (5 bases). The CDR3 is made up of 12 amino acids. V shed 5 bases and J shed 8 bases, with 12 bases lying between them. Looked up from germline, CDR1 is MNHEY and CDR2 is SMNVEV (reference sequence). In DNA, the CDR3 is TGTGCCAGCAGTCCCGGGGCCGGAGGCTACACCTTC. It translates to CASSPGAGGYTF.